Each of the 25 T cell receptor beta chains below was sequenced from the same sample in a study of blood T cell repertoires in COVID-19. Generated by immunoSEQ multiplex PCR, the TCRdb table keeps only in-frame clones and is missing some. Among about 150,000 clones, about 89% were seen once, and the ten largest hold over 2.5%. Sequencing was performed on peripheral blood. These receptors were collected from a man aged 60 to 75 with active or convalescent COVID-19.

CDR3 in DNA: TGCGCCAGCAGCCAAGATGGGGGACCAGGGGCCGGGGAGCTGTTTTTT. Its translation: CASSQDGGPGAGELFF. The chain is built from TRBV4-1 and TRBJ2-2; D might be TRBD1 (6 bases). Germline CDR1 and CDR2: MGHRA and YSYEKL. The CDR3 runs 16 residues. The V gene lost 0 bases and the J gene lost 6 bases, with 14 bases spanning the gap.

On this clone: The same CDR3 also results from other DNA sequences found in this sample. The chain employs TRBV3-1 (or the pseudogene TRBV3-2) and TRBJ1-3; D is perhaps TRBD1 (6 bases). The CDR3 sequence is 14 residues long. V was shortened by 5 bases and J by 4 bases, with 12 bases between the two germline ends. Germline V lookup: CDR1 LGHDT, CDR2 YNNKEL (reference sequence). CDR3 nucleotides: TGTGCCAGCAGCTTCAGGGGCTCCGGAAACACCATATATTTT. It codes for CASSFRGSGNTIYF.

This chain connects TRBV12-5 to TRBJ1-2; D is perhaps TRBD1 (6 bases). The CDR3 length is 13 residues. With 1 base removed from V and 3 bases from J, the gap between germline ends came to 6 bases. CDR1 is LGHNT and CDR2 is FRNRAP in the germline V gene. CDR3 sequence: CASGLGTDYGYTF. The CDR3 region has the DNA TGTGCTAGTGGTTTGGGGACAGACTATGGCTACACCTTC.

The V gene is TRBV6-1, the J gene TRBJ1-5; no reliable D call. Germline-derived CDR1 and CDR2 are MNHNS and SASEGT. With 1 base removed from V and 0 bases from J, the gap between germline ends came to 7 bases. This CDR3 spans 15 amino acids. CDR3 region: CASSEGGFSNQPQHF. CDR3 sequence (DNA): TGTGCCAGCAGTGAAGGCGGTTTTAGCAATCAGCCCCAGCATTTT.

As concerns this clone: The junction departs from germline at one end; a sequencing error may be responsible. This sequence joins TRBV7-7 and TRBJ2-1, with 9 bases lining up with TRBD2. This CDR3 is 13 amino acids long. Germline V gives CDR1 SSHAT, CDR2 FNYEAQ (reference sequence). CDR3 DNA sequence: TGTGCTAGCAGCTTAGCGGGAGCGGATGAGCAGTTCTTC. Translated: CASSLAGADEQFF.

This clone appeared a single time. This sequence joins TRBV18 and TRBJ1-4; no clear D gene. V was cut by 6 bases and J by 5 bases, with 10 bases left in between. The CDR3 spans 13 residues. Germline CDR1 is KGHSH and CDR2 is LQKENI. The CDR3 DNA follows: TGTGCCAGCTCCACCGCCGAGAATGAAAAACTGTTTTTT. Protein product: CASSTAENEKLFF.

The rearrangement links TRBV4-1 to TRBJ2-1, with D tentatively TRBD1 (6 bases). The CDR3 spans 17 residues. V lost 1 base and J 2 bases, leaving 15 bases between the germline ends. Germline V CDR1 and CDR2: MGHRA, YSYEKL. CDR3 DNA: TGCGCCAGCAGCCAAGCCCGGACAGTCGCCGCCTACAATGAGCAGTTCTTC. It encodes CASSQARTVAAYNEQFF.

The genes are TRBV3-1 (or the pseudogene TRBV3-2) and TRBJ2-5, with D possibly TRBD1 on 6 matching bases. CDR1 and CDR2 (germline): LGHDT, YNNKEL (reference sequence). The V gene lost 6 bases and the J gene lost 2 bases, with 16 bases spanning the gap. CDR3 length: 15 amino acids. The CDR3 DNA follows: TGTGCCAGCAGTGCCGGGACATTTGATCAAGAGACCCAGTACTTC. It encodes CASSAGTFDQETQYF.

The chain is built from TRBV4-2 and TRBJ2-2; 7 bases fit TRBD2. Germline CDR1 LGHNA, CDR2 YNFKEQ. V was pared by 4 bases and J by 1 base, with 0 bases of the junction left unmatched. This CDR3 is built from 14 residues. The CDR3 spells CASSPSGNTGELFF. CDR3 nucleotides: TGTGCCAGCAGCCCTAGCGGGAACACCGGGGAGCTGTTTTTT.

The rearrangement links TRBV15 to TRBJ2-5, with D perhaps TRBD2 (6 bases). The V end lost 0 bases, the J end lost 3 bases, and 11 bases lay between the germline ends. The CDR3 covers 15 residues. Germline V gene sequence: CDR1 LNHNV, CDR2 YYDKDF (reference sequence). The chain's CDR3 is CATSRDSASEETQYF. In DNA form, the CDR3 reads TGTGCCACCAGCAGAGATTCGGCTAGCGAAGAGACCCAGTACTTC.

The rearrangement joins TRBV20-1 to TRBJ1-5; TRBD1 agrees at 10 bases. The CDR3 spans 15 residues. Germline V CDR1 and CDR2: DFQATT, SNEGSKA (reference sequence). J gave up 8 bases and V 3 bases, and 10 bases lay outside the gene matches. In DNA form, the CDR3 reads TGCAGTGCTAGTCGGACAGGGGGAATTTGGGAGCCCCAGCATTTT. This gives the protein CSASRTGGIWEPQHF.

This clone was seen a single time. V and J are TRBV6-6 and TRBJ2-7, with D possibly matching TRBD2 (5 bases). The CDR3 extends over 12 amino acids. V lost 6 bases to trimming and J lost 3 bases, with 9 bases between them. The germline gives CDR1 MNHNY, CDR2 SVGAGI (reference sequence). CDR3 coding DNA: TGTGCCAGCAGGGAAGACTACTACGAGCAGTACTTC. Translated: CASREDYYEQYF.

This chain joins TRBV3-1 (or the pseudogene TRBV3-2) and TRBJ2-5, with D possibly being TRBD1 (6 bases). V dropped 2 bases and J dropped 5 bases, with 18 bases sitting between them. Germline-derived CDR1 and CDR2 are LGHDT and YNNKEL (reference sequence). CDR3 length: 16 amino acids. The CDR3, as DNA: TGTGCCAGCAGCCAACCCTCAAAACAGGGAGTGGAGACCCAGTACTTC. Its protein product is CASSQPSKQGVETQYF.

The V gene is TRBV5-1, the J gene TRBJ2-5; 9 nucleotides match TRBD1. Germline assignment: CDR1 SGHRS and CDR2 YFSETQ. The CDR3 spans 14 residues. Losses at the gene ends were 6 bases for V and 5 bases for J; bases not matched to a gene: 8. CDR3 region: CASNTGGGRETQYF. DNA for the CDR3: TGCGCCAGCAACACAGGGGGCGGAAGGGAGACCCAGTACTTC.

This chain uses TRBV28 with TRBJ2-4; 7 bases map to TRBD2. CDR3 length: 19 amino acids. Germline V CDR1 and CDR2: MDHEN, SYDVKM. Unmatched junction bases numbered 16, after V lost 5 bases and J lost 0 bases. Written as DNA, the CDR3 is TGTGCCAGCAGTACCCATTCCTCATCTAGCGGACTAGCCAAAAACATTCAGTACTTC. It yields the protein CASSTHSSSSGLAKNIQYF.

CDR3 residues: CASRPGTSGNNEQFF. CDR3 nucleotide sequence: TGTGCCAGCAGACCGGGGACTAGCGGCAACAATGAGCAGTTCTTC. The J gene is TRBJ2-1, the V gene TRBV6-5, with 11 bases matching TRBD2. CDR1 and CDR2 (germline): MNHEY, SVGAGI. The CDR3 runs 15 residues. V lost 6 bases and J lost 5; bases outside the gene matches: 6.

The chain uses TRBV20-1 and TRBJ1-1; D unclear. CDR1 and CDR2 from the germline V gene are DFQATT and SNEGSKA (reference sequence). V lost 5 bases and J 7 bases, leaving 11 bases between the germline ends. The CDR3 consists of 11 residues. The CDR3 here is CSAGGAVEAFF. CDR3 nucleotides: TGCAGTGCTGGCGGAGCCGTTGAAGCTTTCTTT.

The V call is TRBV6-4, the J call TRBJ2-2, with TRBD2 as a possible D gene (5 bases). The CDR3 extends over 15 amino acids. V shed 5 bases and J shed 5 bases, with 15 bases lying between them. Germline V CDR1 and CDR2: MRHNA, SNTAGT. The CDR3 coding sequence is TGTGCCAGCAGTCCCAACCCCGGGAAGACCGGGGAGCTGTTTTTT. It encodes CASSPNPGKTGELFF.

The V call is TRBV3-1 (or the pseudogene TRBV3-2), the J call TRBJ1-4; 10 bases match TRBD1. Germline CDR1 is LGHDT and CDR2 is YNNKEL (reference sequence). The CDR3 has 14 amino acids. J was trimmed by 6 bases and V by 3 bases; bases with no gene match: 1. Here the CDR3 reads CASSHGTGDEKLFF. Written as DNA, the CDR3 is TGTGCCAGCAGCCATGGGACAGGGGATGAAAAACTGTTTTTT.

This chain connects TRBV27 to TRBJ1-2, with 10 positions matching TRBD1. From germline, CDR1 is MNHEY and CDR2 SMNVEV (reference sequence). After removal of 3 bases from V and 7 bases from J, the junction contained 5 bases not matched to a gene. This CDR3 has 14 residues. The CDR3 loop reads CASSLTGGGGGYTF. The DNA of the CDR3 is TGTGCCAGCAGTTTGACAGGGGGCGGAGGTGGCTACACCTTC.

The chain couples TRBV30 to TRBJ1-2; D is ambiguous. V lost 4 bases, J lost 4 bases, and 13 bases lay in between. The V gene's germline CDR1 is GTSNPN and CDR2 SVGIG (reference sequence). The CDR3 loop spans 13 amino acids. The CDR3 DNA sequence: TGTGCCTGGACCTTACAGCAAACCTATGGCTACACCTTC. This codes for CAWTLQQTYGYTF.

V and J are TRBV11-2 and TRBJ2-7, with 9 positions matching TRBD1. Germline values: CDR1 SGHAT, CDR2 FQNNGV. V lost 6 bases and J lost 0; bases outside the gene matches: 12. The CDR3 totals 17 residues. CDR3 amino acids: CASRPGQGQYNSYEQYF. The CDR3 DNA reads as TGTGCCAGCAGGCCGGGACAGGGACAATATAACTCCTACGAGCAGTACTTC.

V gene TRBV28 combines with J gene TRBJ1-4; TRBD1 agrees at 9 bases. CDR1 is MDHEN, CDR2 SYDVKM, per germline. The junction had 15 bases not matched to a gene; V was cut back by 3 bases and J by 1 base. This CDR3 comprises 20 residues. The CDR3 region has the DNA TGTGCCAGCAGTTTGACCCCAGGGGGACAGGGTCGATTAACTAATGAAAAACTGTTTTTT. Protein sequence: CASSLTPGGQGRLTNEKLFF. Full variable domain (missing parts from reference TRBV28 and TRBJ1-4): DVKVTQSSRYLVKRTGEKVFLECVQDMDHENMFWYRQDPGLGLRLIYFSYDVKMKEKGDIPEGYSVSREKKERFSLILESASTNQTSMYLCASSLTPGGQGRLTNEKLFFGSGTQLSVL.

V and J are TRBV7-3 and TRBJ2-7; 7 bases fit TRBD2. The CDR3 is 15 residues long. Germline loops: CDR1 SGHTA, CDR2 FQGTGA. J lost 6 bases, V lost 5 bases, and 13 bases had no gene match. The CDR3 loop is CASSLLSSGGSEQYF. In DNA, the CDR3 is TGTGCCAGCAGCCTTTTATCGTCGGGGGGAAGCGAGCAGTACTTC.

CDR3 loop: CASSPSRQGSGYGYTF. Here the CDR3 DNA reads TGCGCCAGCAGCCCATCCAGACAGGGTTCAGGCTATGGCTACACCTTC. The chain carries TRBV5-1 and TRBJ1-2; the match to TRBD1 covers 7 bases. The trim removed 4 bases at V and 4 bases at J, leaving 13 bases unmatched. Germline loops: CDR1 SGHRS, CDR2 YFSETQ. The CDR3 has 16 residues. Drawing the rest from reference TRBV5-1 and TRBJ1-2, the complete variable domain is KAGVTQTPRYLIKTRGQQVTLSCSPISGHRSVSWYQQTPGQGLQFLFEYFSETQRNKGNFPGRFSGRQFSNSRSEMNVSTLELGDSALYLCASSPSRQGSGYGYTFGSGTRLTVV.